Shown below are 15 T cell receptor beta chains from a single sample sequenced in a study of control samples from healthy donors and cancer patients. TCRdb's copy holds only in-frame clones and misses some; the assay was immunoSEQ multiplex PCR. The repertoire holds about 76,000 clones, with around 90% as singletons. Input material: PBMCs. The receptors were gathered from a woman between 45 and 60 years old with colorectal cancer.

The CDR3: CASSLGRGDYEQYV. The CDR3 DNA reads TGTGCCAGCTCACTCGGAAGAGGAGACTACGAGCAGTACGTC. The chain combines TRBV18 with TRBJ2-7; D uncertain. The V gene's germline CDR1 is KGHSH and CDR2 LQKENI. The germline V and J ends were trimmed by 4 bases and 3 bases, with 13 bases remaining between them. The CDR3 runs 14 residues.

CDR3 nucleotides: TGTGCCAGCAGCTTTCCGGGACAGGGCTCGAACACCGGGGAGCTGTTTTTT. It yields the protein CASSFPGQGSNTGELFF. V is TRBV7-9 and J is TRBJ2-2, with 9 nucleotides matching TRBD1. In germline, CDR1 is SEHNR, CDR2 FQNEAQ (reference sequence). V dropped 3 bases and J dropped 0; count of bases not matched to a gene: 5. The CDR3 covers 17 residues.

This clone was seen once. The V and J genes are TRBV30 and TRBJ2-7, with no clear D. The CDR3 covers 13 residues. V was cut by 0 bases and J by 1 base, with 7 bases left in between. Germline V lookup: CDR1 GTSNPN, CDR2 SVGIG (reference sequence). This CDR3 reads CAWSVPASYEQYV. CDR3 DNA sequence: TGTGCCTGGAGTGTCCCAGCATCCTACGAGCAGTACGTC.

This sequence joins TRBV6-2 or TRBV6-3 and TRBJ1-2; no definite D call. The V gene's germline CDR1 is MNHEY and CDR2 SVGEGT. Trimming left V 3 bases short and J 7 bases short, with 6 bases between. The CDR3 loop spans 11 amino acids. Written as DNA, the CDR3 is TGTGCCAGCAGTTATTGGGCTGGCTACACCTTC. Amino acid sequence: CASSYWAGYTF.

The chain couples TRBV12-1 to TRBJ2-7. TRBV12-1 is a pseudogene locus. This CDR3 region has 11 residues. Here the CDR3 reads CASSFENEQYV. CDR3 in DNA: TGTGCCAGCAGCTTTGAGAACGAGCAGTACGTC.

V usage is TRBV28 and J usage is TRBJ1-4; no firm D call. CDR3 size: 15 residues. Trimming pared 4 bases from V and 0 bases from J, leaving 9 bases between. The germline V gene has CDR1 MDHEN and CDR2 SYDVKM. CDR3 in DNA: TGTGCCAGCAGTTCCGCAGTATCAACTAATGAAAAACTGTTTTTT. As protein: CASSSAVSTNEKLFF.

The CDR3 region is CASSLAAGVTTDTQYF. CDR3 coding DNA: TGTGCCAGCAGCTTGGCCGCGGGGGTGACCACAGATACGCAGTATTTT. The chain uses TRBV5-4 and TRBJ2-3, with TRBD2 identical over 7 bases. CDR1 is SGHNT and CDR2 is YYREEE in the germline V gene (reference sequence). The ends lost 0 bases at V and 2 bases at J; junction bases unmatched: 6. The CDR3 consists of 16 residues.

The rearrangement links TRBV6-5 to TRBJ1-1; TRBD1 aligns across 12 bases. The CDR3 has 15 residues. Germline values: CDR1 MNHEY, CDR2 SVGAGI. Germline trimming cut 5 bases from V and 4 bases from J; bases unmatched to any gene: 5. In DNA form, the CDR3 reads TGTGCCAGCAGTCCCCGGGGACAGGGGGCCACTGAAGCTTTCTTT. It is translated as CASSPRGQGATEAFF.

The CDR3 DNA reads TGCAGCGCCGAACGGGGGAACACAGATACGCAGTATTTT. It translates to CSAERGNTDTQYF. The chain carries TRBV29-1 and TRBJ2-3; perhaps TRBD2 as D (6 bases). CDR3 size: 13 residues. V lost 7 bases and J lost 2, with 13 bases in between. Germline loops: CDR1 SQVTM, CDR2 ANQGSEA.

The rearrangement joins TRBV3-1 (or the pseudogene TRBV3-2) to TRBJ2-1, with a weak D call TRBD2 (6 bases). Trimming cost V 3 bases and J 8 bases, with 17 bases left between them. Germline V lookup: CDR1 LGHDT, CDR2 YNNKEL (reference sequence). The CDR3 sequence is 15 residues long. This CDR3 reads CASSQSAEGWDEQFF. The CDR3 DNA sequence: TGTGCCAGCAGCCAGTCTGCGGAGGGTTGGGATGAGCAGTTCTTC.

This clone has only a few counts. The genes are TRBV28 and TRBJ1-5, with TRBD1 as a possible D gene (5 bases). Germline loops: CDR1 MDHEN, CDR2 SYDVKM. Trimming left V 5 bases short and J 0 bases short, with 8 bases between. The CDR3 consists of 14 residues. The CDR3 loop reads CASSGGNSNQPQHF. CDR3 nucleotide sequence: TGTGCCAGCAGTGGGGGAAATAGCAATCAGCCCCAGCATTTT.

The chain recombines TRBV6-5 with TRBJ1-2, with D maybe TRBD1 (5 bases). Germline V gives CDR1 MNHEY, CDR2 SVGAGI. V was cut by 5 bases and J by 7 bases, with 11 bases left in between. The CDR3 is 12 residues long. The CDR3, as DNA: TGTGCCAGCAGTCCCGGGACGTTTGGCTACACCTTC. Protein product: CASSPGTFGYTF.

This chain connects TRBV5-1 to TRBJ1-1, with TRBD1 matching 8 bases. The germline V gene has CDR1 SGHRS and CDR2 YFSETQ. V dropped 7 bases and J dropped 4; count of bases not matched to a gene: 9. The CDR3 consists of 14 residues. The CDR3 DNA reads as TGCGCCAGCCGAACTACAGGGGGGATCACTGAAGCTTTCTTT. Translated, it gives CASRTTGGITEAFF.

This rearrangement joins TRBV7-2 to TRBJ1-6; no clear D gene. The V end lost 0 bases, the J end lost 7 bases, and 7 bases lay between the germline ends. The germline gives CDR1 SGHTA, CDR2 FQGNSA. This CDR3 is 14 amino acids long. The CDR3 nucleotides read TGTGCCAGCAGCTTAGCGCTGGGGAATTCACCCCTCCACTTT. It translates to CASSLALGNSPLHF.

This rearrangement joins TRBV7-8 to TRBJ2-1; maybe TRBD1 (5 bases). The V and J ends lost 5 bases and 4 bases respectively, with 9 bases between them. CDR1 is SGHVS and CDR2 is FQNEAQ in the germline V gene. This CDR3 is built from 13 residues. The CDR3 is CASSQGVYNEQFF. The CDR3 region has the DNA TGTGCCAGCAGCCAAGGGGTTTACAATGAGCAGTTCTTC.